Listed below are T cell receptor beta chains from one sample, sequenced in a study of blood T cell repertoires in COVID-19. Sequencing used immunoSEQ multiplex PCR; TCRdb keeps in-frame clones, though not all of them. The table has about 180,000 clones, over 80% seen once. The sequenced sample was peripheral blood. Every receptor here comes from a woman in her sixties with acute or convalescent COVID-19. CDR3s include the opening cysteine and the closing phenylalanine or tryptophan. A D gene is named only where the DNA matches it firmly. Expanded clones get a size class; other rows say once, few or many, or leave the size out.

CDR3 length,D gene,clone size,J gene,V gene,CDR3 DNA,CDR3 protein
12,-,once,TRBJ2-3,TRBV7-2,TGTGCCAGCAGCTCCTACACAGATACGCAGTATTTT,CASSSYTDTQYF
16,TRBD1,few,TRBJ1-5,TRBV27,TGTGCCAGCAGACTCACCCGACAGGGCTCCAATCAGCCCCAGCATTTT,CASRLTRQGSNQPQHF
16,TRBD1,-,TRBJ1-4,TRBV7-6,TGTGCCAGCAGCCGGGGACAGAGAGCAACTAATGAAAAACTGTTTTTT,CASSRGQRATNEKLFF
15,TRBD1,-,TRBJ1-1,TRBV6-5,TGTGCCAGCAGTTACTCTTGGACAGGGTCCACTGAAGCTTTCTTT,CASSYSWTGSTEAFF
11,TRBD2,-,TRBJ2-7,TRBV20-1,TGCAGTGCTAGAAGAGCGGGAGAGCAGTACTTC,CSARRAGEQYF
13,-,once,TRBJ1-5,TRBV28,TGTGCCAGCAGCCCAACCAGGGTTCAGCCCCAGCATTTT,CASSPTRVQPQHF
15,TRBD2,-,TRBJ2-1,TRBV20-1,TGCAGTGCTAGTGATAAACTAGCGGGGGGGAATGAGCAGTTCTTC,CSASDKLAGGNEQFF
13,-,few,TRBJ2-7,TRBV6-1,TGTGCCAGCAGTGAAAGAATAGTCTACGAGCAGTACTTC,CASSERIVYEQYF
17,TRBD2,-,TRBJ2-5,TRBV19,TGTGCCAGTAGTACCCGGGACTACGGAATACTACAAGAGACCCAGTACTTC,CASSTRDYGILQETQYF
17,TRBD1,-,TRBJ1-1,TRBV5-1,TGCGCCAGCAGCACCCCCGGGACAGGGGACGTGAACACTGAAGCTTTCTTT,CASSTPGTGDVNTEAFF
13,-,few,TRBJ1-6,TRBV9,TGTGCCAGCAGCGTAGAGAGTGCGACACCCCTCCACTTT,CASSVESATPLHF
16,-,-,TRBJ2-7,TRBV4-1,TGCGCCAGCAGCCAAGAAATCAGGCAGACCCTCTACGAGCAGTACTTC,CASSQEIRQTLYEQYF
16,-,-,TRBJ1-2,TRBV7-2,TGTGCCAGCAGCTTAGAACTGGTCAAAAGCGTCTATGGCTACACCTTC,CASSLELVKSVYGYTF
15,-,-,TRBJ1-2,TRBV28,TGTGCCAGCAGTTTAGGTACAGCGGCTAACTATGGCTACACCTTC,CASSLGTAANYGYTF
14,TRBD1,few,TRBJ1-1,TRBV6-5,TGTGCCAGCAGTTACTCGACAGGGGGGGCTGAAGCTTTCTTT,CASSYSTGGAEAFF
14,-,-,TRBJ1-3,TRBV6-5,TGTGCCAGCAGCTTCGTACCACAGGGAAACACCATATATTTT,CASSFVPQGNTIYF
12,-,-,TRBJ1-2,TRBV28,TGTGCCAGCAGTGTGGACTTTTATGGCTACACCTTC,CASSVDFYGYTF
15,TRBD1,-,TRBJ1-5,TRBV27,TGTGCCAGCAGTTCAATGACAGGGGGCACGAAGCCCCAGCATTTT,CASSSMTGGTKPQHF
16,TRBD1,-,TRBJ1-1,TRBV18,TGTGCCAGCTCACCATCATCCGGGACAGGGTCCCCTGAAGCTTTCTTT,CASSPSSGTGSPEAFF
13,-,once,TRBJ1-2,TRBV7-9,TGTGCCAGCAGCTCACAGGGACCCTATGGCTACACCTTC,CASSSQGPYGYTF
18,TRBD2,-,TRBJ2-5,TRBV6-2/TRBV6-3,TGTGCCAGCAGTTACCCCCCACGACTAGCGGGGGCCAAGAGAACCCAGTACTTC,CASSYPPRLAGAKRTQYF
15,TRBD2,-,TRBJ2-3,TRBV7-2,TGTGCCAGCAGCGGAATAGCGGGGGTCACAGATACGCAGTATTTT,CASSGIAGVTDTQYF
15,TRBD1,-,TRBJ2-7,TRBV6-5,TGTGCCAGCAGTTACGCGGGACAGGAGAACTACGAGCAGTACTTC,CASSYAGQENYEQYF
13,TRBD1,-,TRBJ1-2,TRBV27,TGTGCCAGCAGTTACAGGGGGCCCTATGGCTACACCTTC,CASSYRGPYGYTF
13,-,-,TRBJ2-7,TRBV2,TGTGCCAGCAGTGATACAGCCTCCTACGAGCAGTACTTC,CASSDTASYEQYF
14,-,-,TRBJ2-1,TRBV19,TGTGCCAGTAGTAGCGAGAGCTCCTACAATGAGCAGTTCTTC,CASSSESSYNEQFF
13,-,once,TRBJ1-1,TRBV6-5,TGTGCCAGCAGTTACTCCCCTAGGACTGAAGCTTTCTTT,CASSYSPRTEAFF
13,-,-,TRBJ1-1,TRBV13,TGTGCCAGCAGTGGTGCGGCGTCCCCTGAAGCTTTCTTT,CASSGAASPEAFF
17,-,-,TRBJ1-6,TRBV11-2,TGTGCCAGCAGCCCTTTGACAGGCAGCTCCTATAATTCACCCCTCCACTTT,CASSPLTGSSYNSPLHF
16,TRBD2,-,TRBJ2-7,TRBV3-1/TRBV3-2,TGTGCCAGCAGCCAAGTGTCGGGGGGGAGCTCCTACGAGCAGTACTTC,CASSQVSGGSSYEQYF
17,-,-,TRBJ2-3,TRBV7-7,TGTGCTAGCAGCTTAGTGGGGCAGGAATCTAGCACAGATACGCAGTATTTT,CASSLVGQESSTDTQYF
14,-,-,TRBJ1-1,TRBV30,TGTGCCTGGACCCCGGGACTGATAAACACTGAAGCTTTCTTT,CAWTPGLINTEAFF
17,-,-,TRBJ2-3,TRBV7-3,TGTGCCAGCAGCTTATTTCGAAGCGACTCGGCCAGTGATACGCAGTATTTT,CASSLFRSDSASDTQYF
17,-,-,TRBJ2-3,TRBV14,TGTGCCAGCAGCCACCCCCCTATGCGCGGGCTCTCAGATACGCAGTATTTT,CASSHPPMRGLSDTQYF
17,TRBD1,-,TRBJ1-1,TRBV6-1,TGTGCCAGCAGTGGTATACAGGGGACGGGGATGAACACTGAAGCTTTCTTT,CASSGIQGTGMNTEAFF
17,TRBD1,-,TRBJ2-3,TRBV11-3,TGTGCCAGCAGCCCCGGACAGGGAATGGTTGAGGCAGATACGCAGTATTTT,CASSPGQGMVEADTQYF
14,-,-,TRBJ2-1,TRBV18,TGTGCCAGCTCACCAAAGTCGGGGTTCAATGAGCAGTTCTTC,CASSPKSGFNEQFF
14,-,-,TRBJ1-5,TRBV2,TGTGCCAGCAGTGAAGTCCAGGGGCTGAAGCCCCAGCATTTT,CASSEVQGLKPQHF
15,-,-,TRBJ1-1,TRBV5-4,TGTGCCAGCAGCTTGGGGGGGGGCTGGAACACTGAAGCTTTCTTT,CASSLGGGWNTEAFF
14,-,-,TRBJ2-7,TRBV21-1,TGTGCCAGCAGCAAGGGGACAGGACGTACTGAGCAGTACTTC,CASSKGTGRTEQYF
16,TRBD1,-,TRBJ2-7,TRBV7-9,TGTGCCAGCAGCTTAGATCCGGGACAGGGGATCTACGAGCAGTACTTC,CASSLDPGQGIYEQYF
13,TRBD1,-,TRBJ2-7,TRBV5-1,TGCGCCAGCGGCCGGACAGGGGAGGGCGAGCAGTACTTC,CASGRTGEGEQYF
12,-,-,TRBJ1-1,TRBV18,TGTGCCAGCTCACCACCGGTGGCCGAAGCTTTCTTT,CASSPPVAEAFF
16,-,-,TRBJ1-2,TRBV6-1,TGTGCCAGCAGTGGGATGTGGGAGGGGGTCGACTATGGCTACACCTTC,CASSGMWEGVDYGYTF
15,TRBD1,-,TRBJ2-7,TRBV5-8,TGTGCCAGCAGCTACGGGGACAGGGATGCCTACGAGCAGTACTTC,CASSYGDRDAYEQYF
12,-,-,TRBJ2-7,TRBV7-9,TGTGCCAGCAGCTTAGGGGGGCACGAGCAGTACTTC,CASSLGGHEQYF
13,-,few,TRBJ2-7,TRBV5-1,TGCGCCAGCAGCTTGGGGCAGGGGAACGAGCAGTACTTC,CASSLGQGNEQYF
15,-,-,TRBJ2-1,TRBV7-9,TGTGCCAGCAGCTTAGGACGGTCGGAGTACAATGAGCAGTTCTTC,CASSLGRSEYNEQFF
14,TRBD1,-,TRBJ2-5,TRBV24-1,TGTGCCACCAGTGATTCCGGACAGGGGGGGACCCAGTACTTC,CATSDSGQGGTQYF
14,-,few,TRBJ1-5,TRBV28,TGTGCCAGCAGGGACACTTATAGCAATCAGCCCCAGCATTTT,CASRDTYSNQPQHF
13,-,-,TRBJ1-5,TRBV12-3/TRBV12-4,TGTGCCAGCAGTTTAGCGCAGGCCCGAGCCCAGCATTTT,CASSLAQARAQHF
13,TRBD1,-,TRBJ1-1,TRBV9,TGTGCCAGCAGCGAGACAGGGGGCACTGAAGCTTTCTTT,CASSETGGTEAFF
15,TRBD1,once,TRBJ1-2,TRBV6-5,TGTGCCAGCAACCCAGGGGGCTCCCTTAACTATGGCTACACCTTC,CASNPGGSLNYGYTF
12,-,-,TRBJ1-1,TRBV5-5,TGTGCCAGCAGCTCTGGAGGGACTGAAGCTTTCTTT,CASSSGGTEAFF